Below, one T cell receptor beta chain is given with its context. No antigen is known for it. The input lacks base qualities; no much larger clone sits a single base away. CDR1 and CDR2 were assigned from the germline V gene as SGDLS and YYNGEE. The CDR3, from cysteine to phenylalanine, totals 19 residues. Only CDR3 DNA remains: 57 bases, in frame from the first base. The germline V and J ends show losses of 1 base and 6 bases respectively, and no gene match explains 11 bases of the junction. The data originate from a study of T cells in Graves' hyperthyroidism and ophthalmopathy (dated by TCRdb to about 2019). As for the study more broadly: Peripheral blood was sampled at the time of initial diagnosis, prior to any treatment. A discovery cohort of 95 to 100 patients, roughly 45 with Graves' ophthalmopathy and about 58 with stable Graves' hyperthyroidism, was used to find distinguishing TCR V-J signatures. Prospective prediction of ophthalmopathy was tested in an independent validation cohort of fewer than 20 hyperthyroidism patients and 17 patients who later progressed to ophthalmopathy. The 85 to 100 discovery patients were divided at random into training and test sets in a 7:3 ratio. In addition, the study compared T-cell repertoires in thyroid tissue and in blood from six Graves' hyperthyroidism patients. After sampling, hyperthyroidism patients received methimazole starting at 30 mg daily, and ophthalmopathy patients received high-dose intravenous methylprednisolone. According to the paper, TCR Vbeta CDR3 sequencing was carried out on roughly 130 peripheral blood samples, which came from 40 to 45 ophthalmopathy, 75 to 80 hyperthyroidism and roughly 17 progressor patients.

Stable Graves' hyperthyroidism was defined as the absence of progression to ophthalmopathy over 18 months of follow-up. Hyperthyroidism patients were aged 18 to 65 years and newly diagnosed, with disease duration of less than 2 months. Exclusion was applied to patients with uncontrolled infections, other autoimmune diseases, pregnancy or lactation. Diagnoses relied on clinical symptoms, serum thyroxine and TRAb, thyroid ultrasound and orbital computed tomography. PBMCs were separated from roughly 10 ml of fresh peripheral blood using Ficoll-Paque density gradient centrifugation. Trizol reagent was used to extract total RNA, and RNA quality was then checked on an Agilent 2100 Bioanalyzer. Broader findings and caveats from the paper: In validation, the model predicted progression to ophthalmopathy with approximately 71% sensitivity and 72% to 85% specificity, a median of about 6.7 months before onset. Most expanded thyroid clonotypes (frequency above 0.001) were also detected in blood, a finding suggesting that blood repertoires may reflect thyroid immune responses. A 13 V-J signature model separated ophthalmopathy from stable hyperthyroidism, with approximately 87% sensitivity and about 81% specificity in cross-validation and 80%/75% in testing. No statistical method was used to fix the sample size in advance, and group allocation was not hidden from the investigators.

The TCR beta CDR3 regions were amplified from RNA transcripts. The first round of RT-PCR for the TCR CDR3 was performed with the HTBI primer set and the Qiagen OneStep RT-PCR kit. Libraries were constructed in a second round of multiplex PCR, after which size selection and purification were performed. The libraries were sequenced on an Illumina HiSeq2000 using paired-end 100 bp reads. The study's own analysis went as follows. SOAPnuke was used to process the raw data, throwing out any read that contained adapters or uncalled bases, had a mean Phred below 15, or lacked an exact constant-primer or identifier match. COPE v1.2.5 was used to merge the high-quality paired reads, and each unique nucleotide sequence was defined as a clonotype. Clonotypes were aligned to IMGT TRBV, TRBD and TRBJ reference segments using MiTCR v1.1. The analysis was restricted to V-J combinations with a frequency above 0.0001, which together covered 98% to 99.2% of the repertoires. A TCS score was defined as the ratio between F50 (clonal expansion) and ExV (chaos), using BLOSUM62-based TCRdist between CDR3 peptides within each V-J. Welch's t-statistics and random forest reduced around 550 V-J features to around 14, which were used in a naive Bayes classifier (R e1071). TCRdb reprocessed the public reads (quality trimming at Q25 with fastp, clone calling with MiXCR) and kept in-frame beta chains. For every CDR3 protein sequence, its rows merge into one entry that carries the most common genes and DNA. TCRdb, not the authors, supplied the V and J calls. This sample lists more than 500,000 distinct CDR3 sequences; 13% to 15% were detected once. The ten largest clones add up to about 15% of the sample.

The sequence came from a woman aged 40-49 years with Graves' hyperthyroidism. The rearranged segments are TRBV9 and TRBJ2-2; 14 junctional bases match TRBD2. Sequenced: blood. Read as DNA, the sequence is TGTGCCAGCAGCGTACGGGGACTAGCGGGAGAACTCACCGCCGGGGAGCTGTTTTTT. Its product reads: CASSVRGLAGELTAGELFF.